This entry lists 23 T cell receptor beta chains sequenced from one sample in a study of OX40 agonist ivuxolimab in advanced cancers. Profiling relied on immunoSEQ multiplex PCR, and the TCRdb table lists in-frame clones only, not all of them. The table shows 55,000 to 75,000 clones, with about 82% occurring only once. The sequenced sample was CD4+ or CD8+ T cells sorted from blood, obtained in a trial of the OX40 agonist ivuxolimab. Receptor source: an adult with an advanced solid tumor such as melanoma, head and neck, liver or kidney cancer.

A word on this clone: This specimen includes other DNA sequences encoding the same CDR3. V and J are TRBV15 and TRBJ1-3, with D perhaps matching TRBD1 (5 bases). The CDR3 consists of 15 residues. Germline loops: CDR1 LNHNV, CDR2 YYDKDF (reference sequence). The V gene lost 0 bases and the J gene lost 4 bases, with 10 bases spanning the gap. This chain's CDR3 is CATSREGRAGNTIYF. In nucleotides, the CDR3 is TGTGCCACCAGCAGAGAGGGCAGGGCAGGAAACACCATATATTTT. The variable domain in full, completed from reference TRBV15 and TRBJ1-3, reads DAMVIQNPRYQVTQFGKPVTLSCSQTLNHNVMYWYQQKSSQAPKLLFHYYDKDFNNEADTPDNFQSRRPNTSFCFLDIRSPGLGDTAMYLCATSREGRAGNTIYFGEGSWLTVV.

This chain links TRBV5-1 with TRBJ2-4, with TRBD2 as a possible D gene (6 bases). Germline CDR1 SGHRS, CDR2 YFSETQ. This CDR3 spans 15 amino acids. Trimming cost V 6 bases and J 0 bases, with 13 bases left between them. In DNA form, the CDR3 reads TGCGCCAGCACGTTGGGAGGCTTAGCCAAAAACATTCAGTACTTC. It translates to CASTLGGLAKNIQYF. The entire variable domain, with the rest obtained from reference TRBV5-1 and TRBJ2-4, is as follows: KAGVTQTPRYLIKTRGQQVTLSCSPISGHRSVSWYQQTPGQGLQFLFEYFSETQRNKGNFPGRFSGRQFSNSRSEMNVSTLELGDSALYLCASTLGGLAKNIQYFGAGTRLSVL.

Of note for this clone: Sequence at one end of the junction differs from germline and may be a read error. V gene TRBV18 combines with J gene TRBJ2-5; perhaps D is TRBD1 or TRBD2 (5 bases each). There are 13 residues in the CDR3. The germline V gene encodes CDR1 KGHSH and CDR2 LQKENI. CDR3 bases: TGTGCCAGCTCACCAACCCCCCCCTCAGGGAGTAACTTC. This gives the protein CASSPTPPSGSNF.

This clone was seen only a few times. This rearrangement joins TRBV10-2 to TRBJ2-4; D may match TRBD1 or TRBD2 (7 bases each). V lost 7 bases and J 8 bases, leaving 18 bases between the germline ends. The germline CDR1 and CDR2 sequences are WSHSY and SAAADI. CDR3 length: 14 amino acids. This chain's CDR3 is CASTEGGGGDIQYF. The CDR3 coding sequence is TGCGCCAGCACCGAGGGGGGAGGGGGCGACATTCAGTACTTC.

The J gene is TRBJ2-2, the V gene TRBV7-3, with D tentatively TRBD2 (7 bases). With 5 bases removed from V and 7 bases from J, the gap between germline ends came to 17 bases. This CDR3 has 15 residues. Per germline, CDR1 SGHTA and CDR2 FQGTGA. DNA for the CDR3: TGTGCCAGCAGCCCTGAGGCGGGGGCAGGCGGGGAGCTGTTTTTT. Its translation: CASSPEAGAGGELFF.

The V gene is TRBV6-5, the J gene TRBJ2-7, with TRBD1 identical over 9 bases. The CDR3 totals 12 residues. The germline gives CDR1 MNHEY, CDR2 SVGAGI. The ends lost 7 bases at V and 5 bases at J; junction bases unmatched: 3. Here the CDR3 DNA reads TGTGCCAGCAAAACAGGGGGCGACGAGCAGTACTTC. Amino acid sequence: CASKTGGDEQYF.

This clone was detected only a few times. This chain uses TRBV7-9 with TRBJ2-3; D may be TRBD2 (5 bases). V was pared by 6 bases and J by 4 bases, with 8 bases between. The germline gives CDR1 SEHNR, CDR2 FQNEAQ (reference sequence). There are 12 residues in the CDR3. CDR3 coding DNA: TGTGCCAGCAGATGGCGGGCAGATACGCAGTATTTT. Translating gives CASRWRADTQYF.

The rearrangement joins TRBV9 to TRBJ2-6; either TRBD1 or TRBD2 may supply D (5 bases each). Trimming removed 0 bases from V and 2 bases from J, with 6 bases in between. CDR3 length equals 15 residues. Germline values: CDR1 SGDLS, CDR2 YYNGEE. Here the CDR3 reads CASSVGGAGANVLTF. CDR3 in DNA: TGTGCCAGCAGCGTAGGAGGGGCTGGGGCCAACGTCCTGACTTTC. Together with reference TRBV9 and TRBJ2-6, the CDR3 gives the full variable domain: DSGVTQTPKHLITATGQRVTLRCSPRSGDLSVYWYQQSLDQGLQFLIQYYNGEERAKGNILERFSAQQFPDLHSELNLSSLELGDSALYFCASSVGGAGANVLTFGAGSRLTVL.

V is TRBV19 and J is TRBJ2-2; D call uncertain. V lost 3 bases, J lost 6 bases, and 14 bases lay in between. The germline V gene has CDR1 LNHDA and CDR2 SQIVND (reference sequence). This CDR3 has 15 amino acids. The CDR3 DNA reads TGTGCCAGTAGTATGTCGGTTATATCATCCGGGGAGCTGTTTTTT. Translation gives CASSMSVISSGELFF.

This clone was seen only once. The chain is built from TRBV5-1 and TRBJ2-3; 7 bases align to TRBD2. This CDR3 is 18 amino acids long. The V gene's germline CDR1 is SGHRS and CDR2 YFSETQ. Unmatched junction bases numbered 11, after V lost 0 bases and J lost 1 base. The CDR3 sequence: CASSLGLAAFRRTDTQYF. The CDR3, as DNA: TGCGCCAGCAGCTTGGGGCTAGCGGCCTTTCGTCGCACAGATACGCAGTATTTT.

The chain links TRBV5-6 to TRBJ1-5; D is uncertain. The CDR3 consists of 15 residues. Trimming left V 1 base short and J 0 bases short, with 8 bases between. The V gene's germline CDR1 is SGHDT and CDR2 YYEEEE. The CDR3 here is CASSLNDYSNQPQHF. For the CDR3, the DNA is TGTGCCAGCAGCTTGAATGACTATAGCAATCAGCCCCAGCATTTT.

The chain uses TRBV19 and TRBJ2-1, with D perhaps being TRBD1 or TRBD2 (5 bases each). V gave up 8 bases and J gave up 7 bases, with 18 bases separating them. CDR3 size: 14 residues. Looked up from germline, CDR1 is LNHDA and CDR2 is SQIVND (reference sequence). Here the CDR3 DNA reads TGTGCCAGTCATCGCTCGGGGCACACGAATGAGCAGTTCTTC. Amino acids: CASHRSGHTNEQFF.

The rearrangement uses TRBV5-1 and TRBJ1-2; D remains unclear. The CDR3 length is 14 residues. The ends were cut back, 3 bases at V and 3 bases at J, with 12 bases in the middle. Germline assignment: CDR1 SGHRS and CDR2 YFSETQ. CDR3 protein: CASSYGVVDYGYTF. For the CDR3, the DNA is TGCGCCAGCAGCTACGGGGTGGTTGACTATGGCTACACCTTC.

The chain's CDR3 is CASSHDRGKNQPQHF. CDR3 nucleotide sequence: TGTGCCAGCAGCCATGACAGGGGAAAGAATCAGCCCCAGCATTTT. The V call is TRBV6-6, the J call TRBJ1-5; 8 bases line up with TRBD1. Germline V gene sequence: CDR1 MNHNY, CDR2 SVGAGI (reference sequence). Unmatched junction bases numbered 8, after V lost 6 bases and J lost 4 bases. CDR3 length: 15 amino acids.

The chain employs TRBV5-1 and TRBJ2-5; perhaps TRBD1 as D (5 bases). This CDR3 comprises 12 residues. Germline V gene lookup returns CDR1 SGHRS and CDR2 YFSETQ. Trimming removed 6 bases from V and 2 bases from J, with 8 bases in between. This chain's CDR3 is CASKQGQETQYF. CDR3 DNA sequence: TGCGCCAGCAAGCAGGGACAAGAGACCCAGTACTTC.

This chain links TRBV5-5 with TRBJ2-1, with 9 bases fitting TRBD2. This CDR3 contains 16 residues. With 4 bases clipped from V and 0 bases from J, the junction kept 5 bases outside the gene matches. Germline V gene lookup returns CDR1 SGHKS and CDR2 YYEKEE (reference sequence). Here the CDR3 reads CASSHGLAISYNEQFF. CDR3 nucleotide sequence: TGTGCCAGCAGCCATGGACTAGCGATCTCCTACAATGAGCAGTTCTTC. Supplemented by reference TRBV5-5 and TRBJ2-1, the full variable domain reads DAGVTQSPTHLIKTRGQQVTLRCSPISGHKSVSWYQQVLGQGPQFIFQYYEKEERGRGNFPDRFSARQFPNYSSELNVNALLLGDSALYLCASSHGLAISYNEQFFGPGTRLTVL.

This clone occurred once. The chain uses TRBV6-1 and TRBJ1-1, with a weak D call TRBD1 (5 bases). The germline CDR1 and CDR2 sequences are MNHNS and SASEGT. This CDR3 comprises 13 residues. V was clipped by 3 bases and J by 8 bases, with 13 bases between them. CDR3 residues: CASSEGSHREAFF. The CDR3 DNA follows: TGTGCCAGCAGTGAGGGGTCTCACAGGGAAGCTTTCTTT.

The chain couples TRBV10-1 to TRBJ2-5; 9 bases match TRBD1. CDR3 size: 13 residues. V dropped 6 bases and J dropped 5; count of bases not matched to a gene: 4. Germline CDR1 is WNHNN and CDR2 is SYGVQD (reference sequence). CDR3 DNA sequence: TGCGCCAGCAGCCGGGACAGGGATGAGACCCAGTACTTC. This encodes CASSRDRDETQYF.

The gene calls are TRBV30 and TRBJ2-5, with a tentative D call TRBD2 (6 bases). Trimming pared 0 bases from V and 5 bases from J, leaving 16 bases between. The CDR3 has 15 amino acids. Germline CDR1 and CDR2: GTSNPN and SVGIG (reference sequence). CDR3 amino acids: CAWSVFWGGSETQYF. In DNA form, the CDR3 reads TGTGCCTGGAGTGTCTTCTGGGGAGGTAGCGAGACCCAGTACTTC.

The chain recombines TRBV4-2 with TRBJ1-2; tentative D call: TRBD1 (6 bases). Trimming cost V 0 bases and J 4 bases, with 15 bases left between them. This CDR3 has 16 amino acids. Germline lookup yields CDR1 LGHNA and CDR2 YNFKEQ. CDR3 sequence: CASSQDRRAGVYGYTF. CDR3 bases: TGTGCCAGCAGCCAAGATCGAAGGGCAGGGGTCTATGGCTACACCTTC.

J is TRBJ1-5 and V is TRBV28; D remains ambiguous. Trimming removed 3 bases from V and 2 bases from J, with 20 bases in between. CDR1 MDHEN and CDR2 SYDVKM come from the germline V gene. The CDR3 is made up of 18 amino acids. The CDR3 here is CASSLVLGGSKGNQPQHF. The CDR3 DNA follows: TGTGCCAGCAGTTTGGTTTTGGGCGGTAGTAAGGGCAATCAGCCCCAGCATTTT.

V is TRBV5-5 and J is TRBJ2-5; D is possibly TRBD1 or TRBD2 (6 bases each). CDR3 length: 16 residues. Germline-derived CDR1 and CDR2 are SGHKS and YYEKEE (reference sequence). Trimming shortened V by 1 base and J by 0 bases, and 13 bases separated the two germline ends. The CDR3 region has the DNA TGTGCCAGCAGCTTGTTGACGGGGGCTTACCAAGAGACCCAGTACTTC. Its translation is CASSLLTGAYQETQYF.

This CDR3 reads CASSFSSGQETQYF. In DNA, the CDR3 is TGTGCCAGCAGTTTTTCTAGCGGCCAAGAGACCCAGTACTTC. The rearrangement links TRBV28 to TRBJ2-5; 7 nucleotides agree with TRBD2. Germline-derived CDR1 and CDR2 are MDHEN and SYDVKM. The CDR3 extends over 14 amino acids. Unmatched junction bases numbered 2, after V lost 3 bases and J lost 1 base. Based on the CDR3 plus reference TRBV28 and TRBJ2-5, the full variable domain is DVKVTQSSRYLVKRTGEKVFLECVQDMDHENMFWYRQDPGLGLRLIYFSYDVKMKEKGDIPEGYSVSREKKERFSLILESASTNQTSMYLCASSFSSGQETQYFGPGTRLLVL.